These 27 T cell receptor beta chains originate from one sample sequenced in a study of identical twins. Each CDR3 protein gets one entry after TCRdb re-called the 5' RACE reads with MiXCR. The sample yields about 430,000 distinct CDR3 sequences, less than 20% seen once. The sequenced material came from naive T cells sorted from blood. The origin of the receptors is a man aged 45-65 years in good health.

At least ten counts were recorded for this clonotype. The rearrangement uses TRBV25-1 and TRBJ2-1, with D possibly being TRBD1 (5 bases). Trimming removed 5 bases from V and 7 bases from J, with 21 bases in between. This CDR3 contains 16 residues. CDR1 MGHDK and CDR2 SYGVNS come from the germline V gene. The CDR3 nucleotides read TGTGCCAGCAGTACTTCCGGGCAGGGAACGACGAATGAGCAGTTCTTC. The encoded protein is CASSTSGQGTTNEQFF.

The chain joins TRBV12-3 or TRBV12-4 to TRBJ1-2; possibly TRBD1 for D (6 bases). Trimming pared 5 bases from V and 7 bases from J, leaving 14 bases between. This CDR3 spans 13 amino acids. The CDR3 loop is CASSPQQGIGYTF. The CDR3, as DNA: TGTGCCAGCAGTCCTCAACAGGGAATTGGCTACACCTTC.

V is TRBV20-1 and J is TRBJ1-2, with 9 bases aligning to TRBD1. The germline gives CDR1 DFQATT, CDR2 SNEGSKA (reference sequence). CDR3 length: 13 amino acids. Trimming removed 5 bases from V and 3 bases from J; junction bases left unmatched: 4. The CDR3, as DNA: TGCAGTGCTGGGGGACAGGGAGACTATGGCTACACCTTC. It specifies CSAGGQGDYGYTF.

Only a few counts were recorded for this clonotype. The chain links TRBV4-2 to TRBJ2-7; 9 bases are shared with TRBD1. The CDR3 consists of 16 residues. With 4 bases clipped from V and 2 bases from J, the junction kept 9 bases outside the gene matches. Looked up from germline, CDR1 is LGHNA and CDR2 is YNFKEQ. CDR3 residues: CASSPSRGQGTYEQYF. The CDR3 DNA sequence: TGTGCCAGCAGCCCTAGTCGGGGACAGGGAACCTACGAGCAGTACTTC.

This clonotype was counted many times. The genes are TRBV20-1 and TRBJ1-2; D not resolved. Trimming left V 7 bases short and J 0 bases short, with 12 bases between. The CDR3 has 13 residues. Germline-derived CDR1 and CDR2 are DFQATT and SNEGSKA (reference sequence). The CDR3 loop is CSGPSPPNYGYTF. The CDR3 DNA is TGCAGTGGTCCCTCTCCCCCTAACTATGGCTACACCTTC.

The table lists this clonotype with many counts. This rearrangement joins TRBV15 to TRBJ2-1; TRBD1 matches at 8 bases. Unmatched junction bases numbered 6, after V lost 3 bases and J lost 5 bases. CDR1 and CDR2 (germline): LNHNV, YYDKDF (reference sequence). CDR3 length equals 15 residues. The CDR3 bases are TGTGCCACCAGCAGTCAGGGGGCGCGTAACAATGAGCAGTTCTTC. Translated: CATSSQGARNNEQFF.

This clonotype was seen a few times. The chain has TRBV20-1 and TRBJ2-3, with D possibly TRBD1 on 5 matching bases. Germline V lookup: CDR1 DFQATT, CDR2 SNEGSKA (reference sequence). CDR3 length: 16 residues. Trimming took 4 bases from V and 2 from J, leaving 19 bases between them. CDR3 in amino acids: CSATPVARTITDTQYF. CDR3 coding DNA: TGCAGTGCTACGCCGGTGGCGAGGACAATCACAGATACGCAGTATTTT.

V usage is TRBV29-1 and J usage is TRBJ2-7, with D possibly TRBD1 on 6 matching bases. Trimming removed 7 bases from V and 2 bases from J, with 24 bases in between. The CDR3 spans 16 residues. Germline V CDR1 and CDR2: SQVTM, ANQGSEA. The CDR3 DNA sequence: TGCAGCGCCGCCGCCTTTTACAGGGCTGAACCCTACGAGCAGTACTTC. Protein: CSAAAFYRAEPYEQYF.

This clonotype came up many times. The CDR3: CASSSPLTDTQYF. CDR3 sequence (DNA): TGTGCCAGCAGTTCCCCTCTCACAGATACGCAGTATTTT. The chain recombines TRBV28 with TRBJ2-3; D uncertain. Germline lookup yields CDR1 MDHEN and CDR2 SYDVKM. The CDR3 covers 13 residues. The ends were cut back, 4 bases at V and 2 bases at J, with 7 bases in the middle.

This clonotype came up many times. The chain combines TRBV4-1 with TRBJ1-6; D is possibly TRBD1 (5 bases). The CDR3 sequence is 17 residues long. Trimming removed 2 bases from V and 7 bases from J, with 18 bases in between. The germline V gene encodes CDR1 MGHRA and CDR2 YSYEKL. The CDR3 region is CASSQSGRMAENSPLHF. In DNA form, the CDR3 reads TGCGCCAGCAGCCAATCGGGACGAATGGCAGAAAATTCACCCCTCCACTTT.

This clonotype was found once. The chain recombines TRBV24-1 with TRBJ2-6; 7 positions match TRBD1. The CDR3 covers 19 residues. J gave up 1 base and V 9 bases, and 17 bases lay outside the gene matches. Germline CDR1 and CDR2: KGHDR and SFDVKD. The chain's CDR3 is CATLTYKRDSSSGANVLTF. CDR3 nucleotide sequence: TGTGCCACCCTCACATATAAACGGGACAGCAGTTCTGGGGCCAACGTCCTGACTTTC.

This clonotype appeared many times. J is TRBJ1-4 and V is TRBV29-1, with D unresolved. This CDR3 is 13 amino acids long. V lost 5 bases and J 5 bases, leaving 12 bases between the germline ends. From germline, CDR1 is SQVTM and CDR2 ANQGSEA. The CDR3 region is CSVMRGGNEKLFF. The CDR3 DNA reads as TGCAGCGTTATGCGCGGAGGGAATGAAAAACTGTTTTTT.

This clonotype was counted many times. This chain connects TRBV27 to TRBJ1-6, with a possible D match to TRBD1 (5 bases). The CDR3 is 15 amino acids. Germline V gives CDR1 MNHEY, CDR2 SMNVEV (reference sequence). V lost 4 bases, J lost 7 bases, and 14 bases lay in between. The CDR3 bases are TGTGCCAGCAGTTCCGCGGGGGGGATGAATTCACCCCTCCACTTT. This encodes CASSSAGGMNSPLHF.

The rearrangement uses TRBV5-5 and TRBJ2-7; 8 bases map to TRBD1. The ends lost 1 base at V and 5 bases at J; junction bases unmatched: 8. The CDR3 covers 15 residues. Germline CDR1 reads SGHKS; CDR2 reads YYEKEE (reference sequence). The CDR3 protein is CASSLMTGVRNEQYF. The CDR3 nucleotides are TGTGCCAGCAGCTTGATGACAGGGGTAAGAAACGAGCAGTACTTC.

The V and J genes are TRBV18 and TRBJ2-7; TRBD2 matches at 15 bases. With 1 base clipped from V and 3 bases from J, the junction kept 4 bases outside the gene matches. Germline CDR1 is KGHSH and CDR2 is LQKENI. The CDR3 has 17 amino acids. CDR3 sequence: CASSPRTSGGVYYEQYF. The CDR3 coding sequence is TGTGCCAGCTCACCACGGACTAGCGGGGGGGTCTACTACGAGCAGTACTTC.

This clonotype has only a few counts. This chain connects TRBV6-1 to TRBJ1-1; unclear D gene. Trimming took off 5 bases at V and 3 bases at J, with 16 bases between the two ends. Germline CDR1 is MNHNS and CDR2 is SASEGT. The CDR3 contains 15 residues. The DNA for the CDR3 is TGTGCCAGCAGTCGAAGAGGGTCCGGATACACTGAAGCTTTCTTT. This sequence encodes CASSRRGSGYTEAFF.

A few counts support this clonotype. The chain carries TRBV4-1 and TRBJ1-2, with 9 bases matching TRBD1. The CDR3 contains 14 residues. With V trimmed by 4 bases and J by 6 bases, 6 bases remained unmatched. In germline, CDR1 is MGHRA, CDR2 YSYEKL. CDR3 DNA sequence: TGCGCCAGCAGCCTCCGGGACAGGGAACATGGCTACACCTTC. Protein sequence: CASSLRDREHGYTF.

The chain recombines TRBV27 with TRBJ2-1; the match to TRBD2 covers 10 bases. V lost 2 bases, J lost 7 bases, and 11 bases stayed unmatched. The CDR3 is 17 amino acids. CDR1 MNHEY and CDR2 SMNVEV come from the germline V gene (reference sequence). The CDR3: CASSLRASGRVWNEQFF. DNA for the CDR3: TGTGCCAGCAGTTTAAGGGCTAGCGGGAGAGTTTGGAATGAGCAGTTCTTC.

This chain joins TRBV15 and TRBJ2-7, with TRBD1 matching 9 bases. Per the germline V gene, CDR1 is LNHNV and CDR2 is YYDKDF (reference sequence). V shed 3 bases and J 3 bases; nucleotides not matched to a gene: 6. The CDR3 is 15 residues long. The DNA for the CDR3 is TGTGCCACCAGCAGGCCGGGACAGGGCATCTACGAGCAGTACTTC. It specifies CATSRPGQGIYEQYF.

This clonotype was seen just once. The chain uses TRBV7-2 and TRBJ2-2; unclear D gene. This CDR3 region has 14 residues. Between the trimmed V and J ends, which lost 2 bases and 7 bases, there was a span of 11 bases. Germline values: CDR1 SGHTA, CDR2 FQGNSA. The CDR3 sequence: CASSLYSRSGELFF. The CDR3 region has the DNA TGTGCCAGCAGCTTATATTCGAGGAGCGGGGAGCTGTTTTTT.

CDR3 sequence (DNA): TGTGCCAGCAGGCGACAGGGAGGCACCGGGGAGCTGTTTTTT. Translation gives CASRRQGGTGELFF. The rearrangement links TRBV6-2 or TRBV6-3 to TRBJ2-2; possibly TRBD1 for D (7 bases). The germline CDR1 and CDR2 sequences are MNHEY and SVGEGT. This CDR3 comprises 14 residues. The V end was cut by 6 bases, the J end by 4 bases, with 12 bases between.

This clonotype has just a few counts. The chain carries TRBV12-3 or TRBV12-4 and TRBJ1-5, with D possibly being TRBD1 (6 bases). V was pared by 9 bases and J by 3 bases, with 24 bases between. CDR3 length: 17 residues. In DNA, the CDR3 is TGTGCCAGAGATCATTACAGGGAGCCTAAAACCAATCAGCCCCAGCATTTT. Translating gives CARDHYREPKTNQPQHF.

This clonotype has only a few counts. This sequence joins TRBV27 and TRBJ2-3; the D is unclear. Germline-derived CDR1 and CDR2 are MNHEY and SMNVEV (reference sequence). This CDR3 contains 11 residues. V lost 8 bases and J lost 5, with 8 bases in between. CDR3 region: CASLGGDTQYF. The CDR3 DNA reads as TGTGCCAGCTTAGGCGGAGATACGCAGTATTTT.

This chain joins TRBV4-1 and TRBJ2-7, with a possible D match to TRBD2 (5 bases). V dropped 1 base and J dropped 4 bases, with 14 bases sitting between them. CDR1 is MGHRA, CDR2 YSYEKL, per germline. There are 15 residues in the CDR3. Written as DNA, the CDR3 is TGCGCCAGCAGCCAAGGAGCCAGACCGGGGTACGAGCAGTACTTC. Translating it yields CASSQGARPGYEQYF.

This clonotype was recorded many times. DNA of the CDR3: TGTGCCACCAGTGATTTGCAGGCAGGGGCAACAGATACGCAGTATTTT. Encoded protein: CATSDLQAGATDTQYF. The chain employs TRBV24-1 and TRBJ2-3, with D maybe TRBD1 (6 bases). The ends were cut back, 0 bases at V and 3 bases at J, with 12 bases in the middle. The germline V gene has CDR1 KGHDR and CDR2 SFDVKD. The CDR3 is made up of 16 amino acids.

This clonotype showed up just a few times. The chain recombines TRBV7-2 with TRBJ1-5; D is undetermined. V was cut by 0 bases and J by 5 bases, with 8 bases left in between. In germline, CDR1 is SGHTA, CDR2 FQGNSA. CDR3 length: 14 amino acids. This CDR3 is CASSLASGHQPQHF. The DNA for the CDR3 is TGTGCCAGCAGCTTAGCGTCTGGGCATCAGCCCCAGCATTTT.

In this sample, this clonotype turned up many times. The rearrangement uses TRBV20-1 and TRBJ2-5; D is unresolved. V was trimmed by 4 bases and J by 1 base, leaving 10 bases between them. The CDR3 spans 13 residues. In germline, CDR1 is DFQATT, CDR2 SNEGSKA (reference sequence). In nucleotides, the CDR3 is TGCAGTGCTAAGAATACGGTCCAAGAGACCCAGTACTTC. This encodes CSAKNTVQETQYF.